This T cell receptor beta chain was sequenced during a study of beta chain features in type 1 diabetes. TCRB transcripts that were expressed got sequenced, as all of the isolated RNA had been reverse transcribed. Data came from immunoSEQ multiplex PCR; TCRdb stores just in-frame clones and leaves some out. Of 60,000 to 75,000 clones in the sample, roughly 50% are singletons; the top ten hold roughly 0.7%. J was trimmed by 8 bases and V by 1 base; bases with no gene match: 6. CDR3 length: 15 residues. Germline CDR1 and CDR2: MDHEN and SYDVKM. In regard to this clone: As yet, its antigen is unknown.

Regarding the study as a whole: Moderate yet significant TCRB CDR3 shortening was seen in Type 1 diabetes patients in all four CD4+ subsets.

This chain connects TRBV28 to TRBJ1-4; 8 positions agree with TRBD1. What was sequenced was central memory CD4+ T cells from blood. The receptor's source is a man under 40 with type 1 diabetes. The CDR3 coding sequence is TGTGCCAGCAGTTTATCCGACAGGGGAGTGGAAAAACTGTTTTTT. It codes for CASSLSDRGVEKLFF.